This T cell receptor beta chain was profiled in a study of shared clonotypes between healthy human individuals. Study details: Serving as donors were two women and a few men, whose ages spanned 18 to 49. General observations from the study: The authors expected sequencing depth to affect clonotype sharing among donors.

Germline V lookup: CDR1 SGHVS, CDR2 FNYEAQ. The CDR3 runs to 13 residues. The germline V and J ends were trimmed by 1 base and 4 bases, with 7 bases remaining between them. Of note for this clone: Its target is unknown.

Profiling relied on immunoSEQ multiplex PCR, and the TCRdb table lists in-frame clones only, not all of them. The sample consists of roughly 1 million clones, around 76% of them appearing once. The V call is TRBV7-6, the J call TRBJ2-5; no clear D. Sample: memory CD4+ T cells sorted from blood. Subset meaning: CD45RA-negative fraction. The receptor's source is a man younger than 30 in good health. CDR3 in amino acids: CASSLVPRETQYF. CDR3 nucleotide sequence: TGTGCCAGCAGCTTAGTACCCCGAGAGACCCAGTACTTC.